The entry below gives a single T cell receptor beta chain sequence along with its context. Its antigen is unknown. These data are taken from a study of OX40 agonist ivuxolimab in advanced cancers. The wider study: Participants, 70% to 90% male, averaged 60 years of age, ranging from about 23 to 80.

General study findings and limits: Clones of CD4+ and CD8+ blood T cells grew by week 6 at doses of 0.1 to 3.0 mg/kg.

V shed 3 bases and J shed 4 bases, with 9 bases lying between them. This CDR3 region has 13 residues. Germline V gene lookup returns CDR1 MNHEY and CDR2 SMNVEV (reference sequence). This table comes from immunoSEQ multiplex PCR, and its TCRdb copy is limited to in-frame clones, with some not included. The sample includes 40,000 to 50,000 clones, about 87% of them seen just once. The TCR was taken from an adult with an advanced solid tumor such as melanoma, head and neck, liver or kidney cancer. V gene TRBV27 combines with J gene TRBJ1-2, with D unresolved. This specimen consisted of CD4+ or CD8+ T cells sorted from blood, obtained in a trial of the OX40 agonist ivuxolimab. The CDR3 nucleotides read TGTGCCAGCAGTTTGGACCGGGGCTATGGCTACACCTTC. Amino acid sequence: CASSLDRGYGYTF.